A single sample is the source of the 15 T cell receptor beta chains below, sequenced in a study of T cell responses to AZD1222 COVID-19 vaccine (dated by TCRdb to the early 2020s). The library was built by means of the immunoSEQ multiplex PCR assay. In its TCRdb copy, this immuneACCESS table keeps in-frame sequences only and misses some clones. Where compared with another copy, unresolved V genes explain less than half of these, and the others have no known cause. The table for this sample lists tens of thousands of clones; around 87% of them were counted only once. The ten largest make up roughly 18% of the sample. The time point tag for this specimen amounts to: about 28 days (+/-7) after the second vaccine dose. Material: peripheral blood, obtained 28 days after the second AZD1222 dose. Receptors originate from an adult who received the AZD1222 COVID-19 vaccine.

The genes are TRBV7-2 and TRBJ2-3; D is uncertain. Germline V CDR1 and CDR2: SGHTA, FQGNSA. This CDR3 has 14 amino acids. V shed 5 bases and J shed 7 bases, with 16 bases lying between them. DNA for the CDR3: TGTGCCAGCAGCCCATCGACTGACGTGAATACGCAGTATTTT. Protein: CASSPSTDVNTQYF.

The rearrangement joins TRBV7-8 to TRBJ2-3; D might be TRBD2 (6 bases). Germline V gene lookup returns CDR1 SGHVS and CDR2 FQNEAQ. V gave up 5 bases and J gave up 2 bases, with 17 bases separating them. This CDR3 contains 16 residues. This CDR3 is CASSLPDWGLTDTQYF. CDR3 bases: TGTGCCAGCAGCCTCCCCGATTGGGGACTCACAGATACGCAGTATTTT.

The chain couples TRBV11-2 to TRBJ2-2; TRBD1 aligns across 7 bases. J gave up 7 bases and V 6 bases, and 5 bases lay outside the gene matches. There are 13 residues in the CDR3. Germline V CDR1 and CDR2: SGHAT, FQNNGV. The chain's CDR3 is CASRTGFIGELFF. CDR3 DNA sequence: TGTGCCAGCAGGACAGGGTTTATCGGGGAGCTGTTTTTT.

The chain recombines TRBV27 with TRBJ1-5, with D perhaps TRBD1 (6 bases). Germline values: CDR1 MNHEY, CDR2 SMNVEV (reference sequence). Between the trimmed V and J ends, which lost 6 bases and 0 bases, there was a span of 6 bases. CDR3 size: 13 residues. CDR3 bases: TGTGCCAGCAGCAGGGGTAGCAATCAGCCCCAGCATTTT. This codes for CASSRGSNQPQHF.

The CDR3 loop reads CASSSIRAQGPYEQYF. In DNA, the CDR3 is TGTGCCAGCAGCAGTATCCGCGCACAGGGGCCCTACGAGCAGTACTTC. V usage is TRBV11-2 and J usage is TRBJ2-7; 7 bases agree with TRBD1. The CDR3 runs 16 residues. Germline assignment: CDR1 SGHAT and CDR2 FQNNGV. V shed 5 bases, J shed 2 bases, and the junction held 12 bases outside the gene matches.

The V and J genes are TRBV19 and TRBJ1-1; TRBD1 is a possible D gene (6 bases). V was trimmed by 4 bases and J by 11 bases, leaving 14 bases between them. CDR1 and CDR2 (germline): LNHDA, SQIVND (reference sequence). The CDR3 contains 12 residues. CDR3 coding DNA: TGTGCCAGTAGTACTCCGGGACATATGGCTTTCTTT. Amino acid sequence: CASSTPGHMAFF.

This chain uses TRBV4-2 with TRBJ2-7; 8 nucleotides line up with TRBD2. Trimming cost V 0 bases and J 3 bases; bases outside gene matches: 4. CDR1 is LGHNA, CDR2 YNFKEQ, per germline. The CDR3 runs 15 residues. This CDR3 is CASSQEERGSYEQYF. The CDR3 DNA sequence: TGTGCCAGCAGCCAAGAAGAGCGGGGGAGCTACGAGCAGTACTTC.

The V call is TRBV29-1, the J call TRBJ1-2; 8 nucleotides line up with TRBD1. The V gene end was trimmed by 7 bases and the J gene end by 5 bases; junction bases not matched to a gene: 6. Germline assignment: CDR1 SQVTM and CDR2 ANQGSEA. CDR3 length: 12 residues. This CDR3 is CSGGQAAYGYTF. CDR3 sequence (DNA): TGCAGCGGGGGACAGGCGGCGTATGGCTACACCTTC.

CDR3 DNA: TGTGCCAGCAGGTTCTCAGACCAGATCTACGAGCAGTACTTC. This codes for CASRFSDQIYEQYF. V usage is TRBV28 and J usage is TRBJ2-7; D is uncertain. Trimming stripped 6 bases from V and 3 bases from J, with 15 bases between. The CDR3 loop spans 14 amino acids. The germline gives CDR1 MDHEN, CDR2 SYDVKM.

V usage is TRBV11-1 and J usage is TRBJ1-2; D not resolved. The germline V and J ends were trimmed by 1 base and 8 bases, with 11 bases remaining between them. The length of the CDR3 is 13 residues. The V gene's germline CDR1 is SGHAT and CDR2 FQDESV (reference sequence). CDR3 residues: CASSLGGSNGYTF. DNA for the CDR3: TGTGCCAGCAGCTTAGGGGGAAGTAACGGCTACACCTTC.

The genes are TRBV7-2 and TRBJ2-1; D possibly corresponds to TRBD1 (5 bases). Germline V gene lookup returns CDR1 SGHTA and CDR2 FQGNSA. Trimming cost V 5 bases and J 5 bases, with 10 bases left between them. There are 13 residues in the CDR3. This CDR3 is CASSTQQDNEQFF. In DNA, the CDR3 is TGTGCCAGCAGCACCCAACAGGACAATGAGCAGTTCTTC.

The genes are TRBV5-5 and TRBJ1-1; unclear D gene. CDR3 size: 15 residues. Per germline, CDR1 SGHKS and CDR2 YYEKEE (reference sequence). Trimming stripped 3 bases from V and 1 base from J, with 13 bases between. The CDR3 DNA sequence: TGTGCCAGCAGCTGGGAGGCCCTTTCGAACACTGAAGCTTTCTTT. Its protein product is CASSWEALSNTEAFF.

The V and J genes are TRBV21-1 and TRBJ2-3. TRBV21-1 is listed as a pseudogene. CDR3 size: 17 residues. This CDR3 reads CASSVRVPPVFPNTQYF. As DNA, the CDR3 is TGTGCCAGCAGCGTACGTGTACCTCCCGTTTTTCCCAATACGCAGTATTTT.

The V gene is TRBV11-1, the J gene TRBJ1-2, with unresolved D. The length of the CDR3 is 15 residues. Germline V lookup: CDR1 SGHAT, CDR2 FQDESV (reference sequence). V was shortened by 5 bases and J by 1 base, with 14 bases between the two germline ends. This chain's CDR3 is CASSPGLGINYGYTF. In DNA form, the CDR3 reads TGTGCCAGCAGCCCGGGCTTAGGGATTAACTATGGCTACACCTTC.

This chain links TRBV18 with TRBJ1-1, with no clear D. The V gene's germline CDR1 is KGHSH and CDR2 LQKENI. V was shortened by 4 bases and J by 3 bases, with 21 bases between the two germline ends. This CDR3 has 17 residues. The CDR3 protein is CASSHKSRRFGHTEAFF. Written as DNA, the CDR3 is TGTGCCAGCTCACACAAGTCGAGGCGTTTTGGGCACACTGAAGCTTTCTTT.